These 23 T cell receptor beta chains came from one sample sequenced in a study of PD-1 blockade in classical Hodgkin lymphoma. Regarding time point: cycle 4 day 1 (C4D1), after six to seven weeks of nivolumab. Relapses following autologous stem cell transplantation were seen in all patients, with brentuximab vedotin exposure varying. The method was immunoSEQ multiplex PCR; TCRdb's version includes in-frame clones alone and lacks a portion of them. The sample yields around 60,000 clones, 87% seen once. This material consisted of peripheral blood mononuclear cells (PBMCs), taken before the fourth cycle of nivolumab. The receptors shown here come from a human donor with classical Hodgkin lymphoma.

This chain joins TRBV2 and TRBJ2-3; 10 bases match TRBD1. The CDR3 covers 15 residues. The germline CDR1 and CDR2 sequences are SNHLY and FYNNEI. The J segment lost 2 bases and the V segment lost 5 bases, leaving 4 bases of the junction unmatched. The CDR3: CASSPGQGFTDTQYF. CDR3 DNA: TGTGCCAGCAGTCCGGGACAGGGGTTCACAGATACGCAGTATTTT.

V usage is TRBV5-1 and J usage is TRBJ1-1; the match to TRBD1 covers 11 bases. With V trimmed by 3 bases and J by 2 bases, 3 bases remained unmatched. CDR3 length: 15 residues. Germline V gene sequence: CDR1 SGHRS, CDR2 YFSETQ. For the CDR3, the DNA is TGCGCCAGCAGCTCCGGGACAGGGGGTAACACTGAAGCTTTCTTT. Residues: CASSSGTGGNTEAFF.

CDR3 coding DNA: TGCGCCAGCAGCCAATCTCCGACTAGCGGGCCCTACAATGAGCAGTTCTTC. Translated: CASSQSPTSGPYNEQFF. The J gene is TRBJ2-1, the V gene TRBV4-1, with 10 bases that match TRBD2. After removal of 2 bases from V and 2 bases from J, the junction contained 6 bases not matched to a gene. This CDR3 is built from 17 residues. CDR1 and CDR2 (germline): MGHRA, YSYEKL.

The genes are TRBV5-1 and TRBJ1-2; D ambiguous. The CDR3 is 13 amino acids. V lost 6 bases and J 8 bases, leaving 17 bases between the germline ends. Germline lookup yields CDR1 SGHRS and CDR2 YFSETQ. The CDR3 sequence: CASTVSGVEGYTF. In DNA, the CDR3 is TGCGCCAGCACAGTCTCCGGAGTAGAAGGCTACACCTTC.

Remarks on this clone: At the DNA level, this CDR3 is encoded by other sequences in the same sample as well. The V gene is TRBV5-1, the J gene TRBJ2-6, with D uncertain. V was pared by 0 bases and J by 0 bases, with 4 bases between. CDR3 length equals 15 residues. CDR1 SGHRS and CDR2 YFSETQ come from the germline V gene. The CDR3 nucleotides read TGCGCCAGCAGCTTGGGGGGCTCTGGGGCCAACGTCCTGACTTTC. Protein product: CASSLGGSGANVLTF.

The chain has TRBV5-4 and TRBJ2-3; unclear D gene. The CDR3 totals 12 residues. Germline lookup yields CDR1 SGHNT and CDR2 YYREEE (reference sequence). Trimming stripped 0 bases from V and 5 bases from J, with 4 bases between. CDR3 nucleotide sequence: TGTGCCAGCAGCTTGGCAGGAGATACGCAGTATTTT. As protein: CASSLAGDTQYF.

CDR3 DNA sequence: TGTGCCAGCAGAACAACAGGGTTGGGAGGCTACACCTTC. Translating gives CASRTTGLGGYTF. The V gene is TRBV25-1, the J gene TRBJ1-2, with D maybe TRBD1 (6 bases). This CDR3 has 13 residues. Germline loops: CDR1 MGHDK, CDR2 SYGVNS. The V and J ends lost 6 bases and 8 bases respectively, with 16 bases between them.

V is TRBV6-5 and J is TRBJ1-3; maybe TRBD1 (5 bases). Germline CDR1 is MNHEY and CDR2 is SVGAGI. The CDR3 is 15 amino acids. The V and J ends lost 4 bases and 7 bases respectively, with 17 bases between them. CDR3 sequence (DNA): TGTGCCAGCAGTTCCGGGGCCGGTCTAGGGAACACCATATATTTT. Translating it yields CASSSGAGLGNTIYF.

The V gene is TRBV6-5, the J gene TRBJ2-3, with a weak D call TRBD2 (7 bases). Per germline, CDR1 MNHEY and CDR2 SVGAGI. Trimming cost V 7 bases and J 6 bases, with 20 bases left between them. The CDR3 runs 15 residues. CDR3 loop: CASTFPSGGSDTQYF. CDR3 DNA sequence: TGTGCCAGCACTTTTCCCTCGGGGGGCAGTGATACGCAGTATTTT.

The chain has TRBV9 and TRBJ1-3, with D perhaps TRBD1 (5 bases). This CDR3 comprises 15 residues. Germline assignment: CDR1 SGDLS and CDR2 YYNGEE. The V and J ends lost 0 bases and 2 bases respectively, with 9 bases between them. For the CDR3, the DNA is TGTGCCAGCAGCGTAGGGAGGGGTACTGGAAACACCATATATTTT. It yields the protein CASSVGRGTGNTIYF.

As for this clone: Other DNA sequences within the sample encode an identical CDR3. This chain links TRBV5-1 with TRBJ1-2; D may be TRBD1 (5 bases). Germline CDR1 SGHRS, CDR2 YFSETQ. The CDR3 is 13 amino acids. V was trimmed by 2 bases and J by 5 bases, leaving 10 bases between them. The CDR3 loop is CASSLDSSYGYTF. The CDR3 bases are TGCGCCAGCAGCTTAGACAGCTCTTATGGCTACACCTTC.

This clone has only one observation. The V gene is TRBV6-4, the J gene TRBJ2-1, with 8 bases aligning to TRBD2. CDR3 length: 17 amino acids. CDR1 and CDR2 from the germline V gene are MRHNA and SNTAGT. The junction had 8 bases not matched to a gene; V was cut back by 4 bases and J by 0 bases. The CDR3 region has the DNA TGTGCCAGCAGTGTAGCGGGGCTTTCAAGCTCCTACAATGAGCAGTTCTTC. This translates into CASSVAGLSSSYNEQFF.

J is TRBJ1-1 and V is TRBV9; no clear D. Germline V gene data show CDR1 as SGDLS and CDR2 as YYNGEE. Trimming left V 0 bases short and J 3 bases short, with 18 bases between. The CDR3 extends over 17 amino acids. The CDR3 here is CASSVATRPPEDTEAFF. For the CDR3, the DNA is TGTGCCAGCAGCGTAGCTACTAGACCTCCGGAGGACACTGAAGCTTTCTTT.

The V gene is TRBV7-9, the J gene TRBJ2-4; a weak D match, TRBD2 (5 bases). Germline CDR1 is SEHNR and CDR2 is FQNEAQ (reference sequence). This CDR3 comprises 14 residues. The germline V and J ends were trimmed by 3 bases and 5 bases, with 11 bases remaining between them. This CDR3 is CASSFSGSQNIQYF. In nucleotides, the CDR3 is TGTGCCAGCAGCTTTAGTGGGAGCCAAAACATTCAGTACTTC. Together with reference TRBV7-9 and TRBJ2-4, the CDR3 gives the full variable domain: DTGVSQNPRHKITKRGQNVTFRCDPISEHNRLYWYRQTLGQGPEFLTYFQNEAQLEKSRLLSDRFSAERPKGSFSTLEIQRTEQGDSAMYLCASSFSGSQNIQYFGAGTRLSVL.

The V and J genes are TRBV5-1 and TRBJ1-2, with TRBD1 as a possible D gene (6 bases). CDR3 size: 13 residues. Trimming pared 4 bases from V and 8 bases from J, leaving 15 bases between. CDR1 and CDR2 from the germline V gene are SGHRS and YFSETQ. The CDR3 region is CASSRDRPEGYTF. The CDR3 nucleotides are TGCGCCAGCAGCCGAGACAGGCCCGAAGGCTACACCTTC.

This clone was seen more than once but under ten times. DNA of the CDR3: TGTGCCAGTAGTGGATGGACGGCGAGCTCCTACAATGAGCAGTTCTTC. Its protein is CASSGWTASSYNEQFF. The chain is built from TRBV19 and TRBJ2-1; D not resolved. CDR1 LNHDA and CDR2 SQIVND come from the germline V gene (reference sequence). CDR3 size: 16 residues. Trimming took off 5 bases at V and 0 bases at J, with 14 bases between the two ends.

In this sample, this clone turned up a few times. The V gene is TRBV11-2, the J gene TRBJ1-1, with 8 positions matching TRBD1. Germline V gene data show CDR1 as SGHAT and CDR2 as FQNNGV. V dropped 3 bases and J dropped 1; count of bases not matched to a gene: 7. The CDR3 is made up of 16 amino acids. CDR3 sequence (DNA): TGTGCCAGCAGCTTTCACCGGACAGGGCAGAACACTGAAGCTTTCTTT. It codes for CASSFHRTGQNTEAFF.

The chain has TRBV19 and TRBJ1-1; a weak D match, TRBD1 (6 bases). V gave up 5 bases and J gave up 5 bases, with 18 bases separating them. Per germline, CDR1 LNHDA and CDR2 SQIVND (reference sequence). The CDR3 has 15 residues. CDR3 coding DNA: TGTGCCAGTAGTGAGACAGGAGCGTATAGGACTGAAGCTTTCTTT. Its protein is CASSETGAYRTEAFF.

As to this clone: Sequence at one end of the junction differs from germline and may be a read error. This chain links TRBV7-9 with TRBJ1-2; D is unclear. The CDR3 extends over 11 amino acids. Germline CDR1 is SEHNR and CDR2 is FQNEAQ (reference sequence). The CDR3 sequence: CASSSNYHVVF. CDR3 coding DNA: TGTGCCAGCAGTTCAAACTACCATGTAGTATTC.

The chain carries TRBV9 and TRBJ2-1; no clear D gene. The V end was cut by 0 bases, the J end by 6 bases, with 7 bases between. Germline lookup yields CDR1 SGDLS and CDR2 YYNGEE. The CDR3 consists of 13 residues. The CDR3 sequence is CASSVEALNEQFF. DNA of the CDR3: TGTGCCAGCAGCGTAGAGGCCCTCAATGAGCAGTTCTTC.

The chain links TRBV5-1 to TRBJ1-3; D is undetermined. This CDR3 is 14 amino acids long. V shed 4 bases and J shed 2 bases, with 10 bases lying between them. The V gene's germline CDR1 is SGHRS and CDR2 YFSETQ. The CDR3 DNA sequence: TGCGCCAGCAGCCAGGAGGGAACTGGAAACACCATATATTTT. This gives the protein CASSQEGTGNTIYF.

V usage is TRBV7-9 and J usage is TRBJ2-7; tentatively, D is TRBD1 or TRBD2 (5 bases each). This CDR3 is 14 amino acids long. Looked up from germline, CDR1 is SEHNR and CDR2 is FQNEAQ (reference sequence). The V gene lost 3 bases and the J gene lost 0 bases, with 9 bases spanning the gap. CDR3 amino acids: CASSFTGGSYEQYF. In nucleotides, the CDR3 is TGTGCCAGCAGCTTCACAGGAGGCTCCTACGAGCAGTACTTC.

Remarks on this clone: The same CDR3 also results from other DNA sequences found in this sample. This chain connects TRBV5-1 to TRBJ1-5; 7 bases align to TRBD1. The CDR3 runs to 15 residues. Germline V lookup: CDR1 SGHRS, CDR2 YFSETQ. The V and J ends lost 0 bases and 1 base, in that order; junction bases with no gene match: 1. CDR3 protein: CASSLETGSNQPQHF. The DNA of the CDR3 is TGCGCCAGCAGCTTGGAGACAGGGAGCAATCAGCCCCAGCATTTT.